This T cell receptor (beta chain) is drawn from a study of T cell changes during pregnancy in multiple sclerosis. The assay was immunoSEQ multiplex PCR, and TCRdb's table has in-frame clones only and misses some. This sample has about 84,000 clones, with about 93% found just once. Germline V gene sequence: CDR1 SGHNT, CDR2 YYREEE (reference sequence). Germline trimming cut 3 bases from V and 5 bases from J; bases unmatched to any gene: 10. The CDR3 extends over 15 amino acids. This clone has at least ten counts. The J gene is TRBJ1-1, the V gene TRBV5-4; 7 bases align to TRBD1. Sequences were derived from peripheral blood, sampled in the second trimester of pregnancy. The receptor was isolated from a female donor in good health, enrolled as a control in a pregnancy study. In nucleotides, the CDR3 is TGTGCCAGCAGCTCCTCCAGGGGGTTCGTTACTGAAGCTTTCTTT. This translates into CASSSSRGFVTEAFF. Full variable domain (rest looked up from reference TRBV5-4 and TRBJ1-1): ETGVTQSPTHLIKTRGQQVTLRCSSQSGHNTVSWYQQALGQGPQFIFQYYREEENGRGNFPPRFSGLQFPNYSSELNVNALELDDSALYLCASSSSRGFVTEAFFGQGTRLTVV.